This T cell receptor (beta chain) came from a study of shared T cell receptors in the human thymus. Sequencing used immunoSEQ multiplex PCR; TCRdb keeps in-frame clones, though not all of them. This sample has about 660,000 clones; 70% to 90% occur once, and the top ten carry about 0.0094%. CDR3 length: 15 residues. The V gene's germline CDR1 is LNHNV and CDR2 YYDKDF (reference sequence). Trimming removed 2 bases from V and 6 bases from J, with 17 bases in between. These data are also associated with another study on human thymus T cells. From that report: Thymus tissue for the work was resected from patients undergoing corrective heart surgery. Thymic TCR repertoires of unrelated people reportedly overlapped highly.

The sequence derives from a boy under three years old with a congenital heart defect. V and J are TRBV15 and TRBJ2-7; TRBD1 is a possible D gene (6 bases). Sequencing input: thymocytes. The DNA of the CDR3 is TGTGCCACCAGCAGATTGGACAGCCGAGGGAGCGAGCAGTACTTC. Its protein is CATSRLDSRGSEQYF. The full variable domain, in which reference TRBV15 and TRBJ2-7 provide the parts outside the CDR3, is DAMVIQNPRYQVTQFGKPVTLSCSQTLNHNVMYWYQQKSSQAPKLLFHYYDKDFNNEADTPDNFQSRRPNTSFCFLDIRSPGLGDTAMYLCATSRLDSRGSEQYFGPGTRLTVT.